This TCR beta chain was sequenced for a study of CD8 T cells in ankylosing spondylitis. Study-level points and caveats: Within ankylosing spondylitis blood, a TCR beta motif made up of several highly homologous variants appeared to be characteristic.

Quantitative barcoded 5'-RACE was used to prepare TCR beta libraries. TCRdb re-called the 5' RACE reads through MiXCR, storing one row per CDR3 protein. The table includes about 800,000 distinct CDR3 sequences, approximately 12% detected once. Turning to this clonotype: Its antigen is undetermined.

CDR1 is ENHRY and CDR2 is SYGVKD in the germline V gene. The CDR3 spans 15 residues. With 3 bases removed from V and 2 bases from J, the gap between germline ends came to 13 bases. This chain uses TRBV10-3 with TRBJ1-1, with D uncertain. This TCR derives from a male donor with ankylosing spondylitis. Specimen: blood, either unsorted or a sorted T cell fraction (not recorded which). In DNA, the CDR3 is TGTGCCATCAGTGATCGGGGTAGGAGAAACACTGAAGCTTTCTTT. Translation: CAISDRGRRNTEAFF.